These 20 T cell receptor beta chains were sequenced from one sample in a study of shared clonotypes between healthy human individuals. The protocol was immunoSEQ multiplex PCR, while the TCRdb copy is restricted to in-frame clones and leaves out a portion. The sample records roughly 450,000 clones, 75% to 85% being singletons. What was sequenced was PBMCs. The receptors shown here come from a woman aged 40-49 years in good health. Some clones in this sample may be carry-over from other donors' samples.

The chain combines TRBV11-2 with TRBJ2-5; D not certain. V was pared by 0 bases and J by 2 bases, with 13 bases between. From germline, CDR1 is SGHAT and CDR2 FQNNGV. The CDR3 contains 16 residues. In DNA, the CDR3 is TGTGCCAGCAGCTTAGATGGGCCAGCTCCTCAAGAGACCCAGTACTTC. This sequence encodes CASSLDGPAPQETQYF.

This chain links TRBV28 with TRBJ2-7, with 9 bases lining up with TRBD1. The CDR3 has 14 amino acids. Germline CDR1 MDHEN, CDR2 SYDVKM. The ends lost 6 bases at V and 3 bases at J; junction bases unmatched: 6. CDR3 coding DNA: TGTGCCAGCAGAAAACCGGGACAGGGCTACGAGCAGTACTTC. It codes for CASRKPGQGYEQYF. Full variable domain (rest looked up from reference TRBV28 and TRBJ2-7): DVKVTQSSRYLVKRTGEKVFLECVQDMDHENMFWYRQDPGLGLRLIYFSYDVKMKEKGDIPEGYSVSREKKERFSLILESASTNQTSMYLCASRKPGQGYEQYFGPGTRLTVT.

The DNA for the CDR3 is TGTGCCAGCAGAAAATTACAGGGGGCGGAAAAACTGTTTTTT. Translation: CASRKLQGAEKLFF. The V call is TRBV2, the J call TRBJ1-4, with TRBD1 matching 9 bases. Per germline, CDR1 SNHLY and CDR2 FYNNEI. Trimming cost V 6 bases and J 8 bases; bases outside gene matches: 7. This CDR3 is built from 14 residues.

This clone showed up just a few times. V usage is TRBV7-3 and J usage is TRBJ2-3; TRBD2 matches at 9 bases. The CDR3 runs to 14 residues. Germline V gene data show CDR1 as SGHTA and CDR2 as FQGTGA. The ends lost 5 bases at V and 7 bases at J; junction bases unmatched: 7. The CDR3 coding sequence is TGTGCCAGCAGCCAGGGACTAGCTAGCCATACGCAGTATTTT. Its protein is CASSQGLASHTQYF.

Only a few counts were recorded for this clone. The chain employs TRBV28 and TRBJ1-2; D is perhaps TRBD1 (5 bases). The germline gives CDR1 MDHEN, CDR2 SYDVKM. The germline V and J ends were trimmed by 7 bases and 3 bases, with 15 bases remaining between them. The CDR3 spans 14 residues. CDR3 DNA sequence: TGTGCCAGCAACTCACCCGGGACGTACTATGGCTACACCTTC. Its protein product is CASNSPGTYYGYTF.

This sequence joins TRBV5-1 and TRBJ1-5; D perhaps matches TRBD1 (5 bases). The CDR3 extends over 16 amino acids. V dropped 1 base and J dropped 2 bases, with 13 bases sitting between them. CDR1 SGHRS and CDR2 YFSETQ come from the germline V gene. The chain's CDR3 is CASSLTGEKGNQPQHF. In nucleotides, the CDR3 is TGCGCCAGCAGCTTGACGGGGGAGAAAGGCAATCAGCCCCAGCATTTT.

This chain connects TRBV29-1 to TRBJ2-3, with D possibly TRBD1 on 6 matching bases. The CDR3 consists of 15 residues. V shed 3 bases and J shed 0 bases, with 13 bases lying between them. Germline V gene sequence: CDR1 SQVTM, CDR2 ANQGSEA. The CDR3, as DNA: TGCAGCGTTGAGGGGGCGAAAGCTAGCACAGATACGCAGTATTTT. Residues: CSVEGAKASTDTQYF.

The chain uses TRBV7-2 and TRBJ2-1, with 10 nucleotides matching TRBD2. CDR3 length: 15 residues. V lost 5 bases, J lost 4 bases, and 5 bases stayed unmatched. Per germline, CDR1 SGHTA and CDR2 FQGNSA. Here the CDR3 DNA reads TGTGCCAGCAGCCGCCTAGCGGGAGCTTACAATGAGCAGTTCTTC. It encodes CASSRLAGAYNEQFF. Together with reference TRBV7-2 and TRBJ2-1, the CDR3 gives the full variable domain: GAGVSQSPSNKVTEKGKDVELRCDPISGHTALYWYRQSLGQGLEFLIYFQGNSAPDKSGLPSDRFSAERTGGSVSTLTIQRTQQEDSAVYLCASSRLAGAYNEQFFGPGTRLTVL.

J is TRBJ2-7 and V is TRBV4-3; perhaps TRBD2 as D (6 bases). V lost 0 bases, J lost 2 bases, and 14 bases lay in between. Looked up from germline, CDR1 is LGHNA and CDR2 is YSLEER. The CDR3 has 16 amino acids. The CDR3 reads CASSQDAGQAAYEQYF. The DNA of the CDR3 is TGCGCCAGCAGCCAAGATGCGGGGCAAGCGGCCTACGAGCAGTACTTC.

Comment on this clone: This sample also contains other DNA sequences that code for the same CDR3. The genes are TRBV5-6 and TRBJ1-1; D remains unclear. The germline V gene has CDR1 SGHDT and CDR2 YYEEEE. Trimming took off 0 bases at V and 1 base at J, with 7 bases between the two ends. The CDR3 sequence is 14 residues long. CDR3 DNA: TGTGCCAGCAGCTTGGCGACCCAGAACACTGAAGCTTTCTTT. As protein: CASSLATQNTEAFF.

The chain joins TRBV4-3 to TRBJ1-1; D gene uncertain. CDR3 length: 11 residues. Germline V gene data show CDR1 as LGHNA and CDR2 as YSLEER. Trimming left V 2 bases short and J 6 bases short, with 4 bases between. CDR3 nucleotide sequence: TGCGCCAGCAGCCAATGGGCTGAAGCTTTCTTT. Its protein product is CASSQWAEAFF.

The V call is TRBV15, the J call TRBJ1-2, with D tentatively TRBD1 (6 bases). V gave up 0 bases and J gave up 4 bases, with 9 bases separating them. The CDR3 is 14 amino acids. Germline values: CDR1 LNHNV, CDR2 YYDKDF (reference sequence). DNA of the CDR3: TGTGCCACCAGCAGAGACGTGACAGGCTATGGCTACACCTTC. Protein sequence: CATSRDVTGYGYTF.

In DNA, the CDR3 is TGTGCCACCAGCAGTCTCGACAGGGGGCATCGGGAGCAGTACTTC. Its protein product is CATSSLDRGHREQYF. The rearrangement links TRBV15 to TRBJ2-7; 10 nucleotides align to TRBD1. With V trimmed by 3 bases and J by 7 bases, 9 bases remained unmatched. The CDR3 loop spans 15 amino acids. Germline V gives CDR1 LNHNV, CDR2 YYDKDF (reference sequence).

The chain uses TRBV21-1 and TRBJ1-1. TRBV21-1 is a known pseudogene. The CDR3 spans 12 residues. The CDR3 loop reads CASSTLNTEAFF. In nucleotides, the CDR3 is TGTGCCAGCAGCACTTTGAACACTGAAGCTTTCTTT.

Concerning this clone: A much larger clone differs by one base, so this may be a read error. The rearrangement links TRBV6-1 to TRBJ2-7; D is undetermined. There are 15 residues in the CDR3. Germline V lookup: CDR1 MNHNS, CDR2 SASEGT. V was cut by 2 bases and J by 2 bases, with 13 bases left in between. The CDR3: CASSERLTGPYEQYF. CDR3 nucleotides: TGTGCCAGCAGTGAAAGGCTAACGGGCCCCTACGAGCAGTACTTC.

A single count supports this clone. The V call is TRBV7-9, the J call TRBJ1-2; tentative D call: TRBD1 (5 bases). Trimming removed 3 bases from V and 4 bases from J, with 12 bases in between. Germline CDR1 SEHNR, CDR2 FQNEAQ (reference sequence). The CDR3 is made up of 14 amino acids. Written as DNA, the CDR3 is TGTGCCAGCAGCTTCTCCGACAGATCCTATGGCTACACCTTC. It specifies CASSFSDRSYGYTF.

This clone was observed a few times. The chain carries TRBV5-4 and TRBJ1-2, with D perhaps matching TRBD1 (5 bases). The CDR3 covers 15 residues. The ends were cut back, 3 bases at V and 0 bases at J, with 12 bases in the middle. CDR1 and CDR2 (germline): SGHNT, YYREEE (reference sequence). CDR3 sequence (DNA): TGTGCCAGCAGCTCCCCCACAGGATCTAACTATGGCTACACCTTC. Its translation: CASSSPTGSNYGYTF.

A few counts support this clone. The CDR3, as DNA: TGTGCCAGCAGTGAATCCGACAGGTTTTTGGGCTATGAGCAGTTCTTC. It is translated as CASSESDRFLGYEQFF. This chain links TRBV25-1 with TRBJ2-1, with D possibly TRBD1 on 6 matching bases. Germline CDR1 and CDR2: MGHDK and SYGVNS. The ends were cut back, 1 base at V and 8 bases at J, with 18 bases in the middle. The CDR3 has 16 residues.

The chain links TRBV6-6 to TRBJ2-7; D unclear. This CDR3 comprises 15 residues. Trimming removed 0 bases from V and 6 bases from J, with 15 bases in between. Germline V gene lookup returns CDR1 MNHNY and CDR2 SVGAGI (reference sequence). CDR3 sequence (DNA): TGTGCCAGCAGTTACTCGGTTTCAGACCCCTGCGAGCAGTACTTC. Protein sequence: CASSYSVSDPCEQYF.

The chain is built from TRBV27 and TRBJ2-3, with D unresolved. The CDR3 length is 12 residues. Trimming took off 4 bases at V and 5 bases at J, with 7 bases between the two ends. In germline, CDR1 is MNHEY, CDR2 SMNVEV (reference sequence). The CDR3 nucleotides read TGTGCCAGCAGTTACCTAGGAGATACGCAGTATTTT. Translated: CASSYLGDTQYF.